These T cell receptor beta chains were read from a single sample in a study of control samples from healthy donors and cancer patients. The protocol was immunoSEQ multiplex PCR, while the TCRdb copy is restricted to in-frame clones and leaves out a portion. In the table there are some 67,000 clones, about 89% of which are singletons. Material: PBMCs. These receptors were taken from a woman between 45 and 60 years old with head and neck cancer. CDR3s include the opening cysteine and the closing phenylalanine or tryptophan. The order of the fields is CDR3 length, D gene, V gene, J gene, clone size, CDR3 DNA, CDR3 protein. D genes are given only for firm matches. Size is stated for part of the rows, as once, few or many counts, or as a class when the clone is expanded.

11	NA	TRBV12-3/TRBV12-4	TRBJ2-7	NA	TGTGCCAGCAGTTTGGGGAGTGAGCAGTACTTC	CASSLGSEQYF
15	TRBD1	TRBV9	TRBJ2-5	NA	TGTGCCAGCAGCGTTTTACAGGGGACCCAAGAGACCCAGTACTTC	CASSVLQGTQETQYF
13	NA	TRBV7-9	TRBJ1-2	NA	TGTGCCAGCAGCCACCTCCGGGGTAATGGCTACACCTTC	CASSHLRGNGYTF
12	NA	TRBV5-1	TRBJ1-1	NA	TGCGCCAGCAGCTTGAACGGGAACGAAGCTTTCTTT	CASSLNGNEAFF
15	TRBD1	TRBV3-1/TRBV3-2	TRBJ1-5	NA	TGTGCCAGCAGCCAAGATGGACAGGGTCTACAGCCCCAGCATTTT	CASSQDGQGLQPQHF
14	NA	TRBV4-1	TRBJ2-7	NA	TGCGCCAGCAGCCAGGCCCCGACTGGATACGAGCAGTACTTC	CASSQAPTGYEQYF
12	NA	TRBV7-2	TRBJ1-2	few	TGTGCCAGCAGCCTCGGACTTGGGTCGTGCACCTTC	CASSLGLGSCTF
16	TRBD1	TRBV27	TRBJ2-5	NA	TGTGCCAGCAGTTTATCGGGACAGGGATTCGGGGAGACCCAGTACTTC	CASSLSGQGFGETQYF
12	NA	TRBV2	TRBJ2-7	few	TGTGCCAGCAGTGAAGCAGGCTACGAGCAGTACTTC	CASSEAGYEQYF
17	TRBD1	TRBV6-1	TRBJ2-7	NA	TGTGCCAGCAGTGGCCAGCCCCCGGACAGGAAGGCCTACGAGCAGTACTTC	CASSGQPPDRKAYEQYF
15	TRBD2	TRBV29-1	TRBJ2-3	NA	TGCAGCGTCGAAGGCGGGGGGAGTAGCACAGATACGCAGTATTTT	CSVEGGGSSTDTQYF
15	NA	TRBV9	TRBJ2-3	NA	TGTGCCAGCAGCTTCCGCGGGCAATACACAGATACGCAGTATTTT	CASSFRGQYTDTQYF
16	NA	TRBV30	TRBJ2-1	NA	TGTGCCTGGAACCTTCAGGGGGGTTCGGGGTACAATGAGCAGTTCTTC	CAWNLQGGSGYNEQFF
17	TRBD1	TRBV19	TRBJ2-2	NA	TGTGCCAGTAGTATAGCGGGGACAGGTTGGGAGGCCGGGGAGCTGTTTTTT	CASSIAGTGWEAGELFF
15	NA	TRBV2	TRBJ1-1	few	TGTGCCAGCAGTGAGGCGGCAGGCCGGAACACTGAAGCTTTCTTT	CASSEAAGRNTEAFF
19	TRBD1	TRBV19	TRBJ1-6	NA	TGTGCCAGTAGTATAGCGAGAGGGGGCCAAAGCTCCTATAATTCACCCCTCCACTTT	CASSIARGGQSSYNSPLHF
15	NA	TRBV27	TRBJ1-2	NA	TGTGCCAGCAGTTTGAGAGGCACTGCGGGGTATGGCTACACCTTC	CASSLRGTAGYGYTF
16	NA	TRBV5-6	TRBJ1-5	NA	TGTGCCAGCAGCTTGGGGGCCGGGAGGAGCAATCAGCCCCAGCATTTT	CASSLGAGRSNQPQHF
16	NA	TRBV5-4	TRBJ2-2	NA	TGTGCCAGCAGCTTGGGGCAAAGCAAGAACACCGGGGAGCTGTTTTTT	CASSLGQSKNTGELFF
14	TRBD1	TRBV2	TRBJ1-3	NA	TGTGCCAGCAGGACAGGGACTTCTGGAAACACCATATATTTT	CASRTGTSGNTIYF
13	TRBD2	TRBV7-3	TRBJ2-3	NA	TGTGCCAGCACAGCGGGGGGGCAAGATACGCAGTATTTT	CASTAGGQDTQYF
14	NA	TRBV9	TRBJ2-7	NA	TGTGCCAGCAGCCCTCGACAGGATATCTACGAGCAGTACTTC	CASSPRQDIYEQYF
16	TRBD1	TRBV2	TRBJ2-3	NA	TGTGCCAGCAGTGTGGGAGGACAGGGGGCAACAGATACGCAGTATTTT	CASSVGGQGATDTQYF
11	NA	TRBV29-1	TRBJ1-1	NA	TGCAGCGTGGATGGGTACACTGAAGCTTTCTTT	CSVDGYTEAFF
13	NA	TRBV12-3/TRBV12-4	TRBJ1-2	NA	TGTGCCAGCAGCTCCGACAGGATCTATGGCTACACCTTC	CASSSDRIYGYTF
15	NA	TRBV5-1	TRBJ2-5	NA	TGCGCCAGCAGCTTGGCGGGCTTTGCCCAAGAGACCCAGTACTTC	CASSLAGFAQETQYF
14	NA	TRBV5-4	TRBJ1-1	NA	TGTGCCAGCGGAATGGGGTCCCCTGGCACTGAAGCTTTCTTT	CASGMGSPGTEAFF
14	NA	TRBV19	TRBJ2-3	NA	TGTGCCAGTATGAGGCGGTCTAGCACAGATACGCAGTATTTT	CASMRRSSTDTQYF
12	TRBD1	TRBV10-3	TRBJ2-7	NA	TGTGCCACCACGGGACAGGCCTACGAGCAGTACTTC	CATTGQAYEQYF